Described below is a single T cell receptor beta chain sequence and its context. Its specific antigen is unknown. No much larger clone exists at a distance of one base, and base qualities are not known. Library creation used RT-PCR. The reads were generated on an Illumina HiSeq 2500. The public reads were reprocessed in TCRdb via fastp at Q25 and MiXCR, keeping in-frame beta chains. Every entry covers one CDR3 protein and lists the most common genes and DNA from its rows. The sample includes roughly 620,000 distinct CDR3 sequences, with about 11% observed a single time. Of the sample, approximately 10% is held by the ten largest clones. This record belongs to a study of response to subunit inactivated influenza vaccine (dated by TCRdb to 2016 to 2019). Regarding the complete study: Deep quantitative profiling of the T cell receptor repertoire was used in the study to follow responses to a trivalent subunit inactivated influenza vaccine. What the authors observed across the whole study: It was suggested by the authors that each seasonal influenza vaccination may recruit only a limited number of new T cells.

The CDR3 numbers 15 residues from cysteine through phenylalanine. The only DNA kept is the CDR3, 45 bases in frame from the first base. CDR1 and CDR2 are read off the germline V gene as MNHNS and SASEGT. The junction carries 18 bases between V and J, which are trimmed by 7 bases and 2 bases respectively. These same records also appear under a second study, on T cells expressing NK-cell markers. As the second paper documents: TCR beta cDNA libraries were prepared using 5'RACE template switching, which introduced a universal primer site and unique molecular identifiers. Eight or nine donors provided sorted CD3+CD56+NKG2C+, CD3+CD56+NKG2C- and CD3+CD56-NKG2C+ T-cell subsets, whose TCR beta-chain repertoires were profiled. Among the eight sequenced donors, only one was HCMV-seronegative, while the other seven were HCMV-seropositive. In several experiments an anti-gammadeltaTCR antibody was added to restrict sorting to alphabetaTCR-expressing T cells. For five or six donors, the dominant CD3+CD56+NKG2C+ clonotypes were among the top 10 CD8+ clonotypes and accounted for roughly 1.0-7.5% of CD8+ T cells. Those dominant clonotypes were again the most abundant among CD3+CD56-NKG2C+ cells in a few donors, at roughly 25-60.1%. Whether the expanded NKG2C-expressing T cell clones were specific for HCMV antigens remained unclear. Randomly selected healthy volunteers, three men and five women, were used as the eight sequenced donors. HCMV-specific IgG was detected in serum with a commercial ELISA kit to determine HCMV serostatus. Ficoll density gradient centrifugation was used to isolate peripheral blood mononuclear cells from blood. Bulk peripheral blood T-cell repertoires were additionally sequenced from unsorted PBMC for several donors. Priming for cDNA synthesis came from the TCR beta constant segment, and two successive PCR amplification steps followed. The libraries were sequenced on Illumina HiSeq 2000/2500, MiSeq or NextSeq, producing 2 x 150 bp reads. Reads were demultiplexed and grouped by UMI with MIGEC, and clonotypes were assembled and quantified with MiTCR. To remove erroneous sequences, TCR cDNA sequences were retained only when supported by two or more reads. The tcR package was used for downstream repertoire analysis, and clonotypes were matched across fractions by CDR3 nucleotide sequence plus V segment. VDJmatch was used to annotate antigen specificity against VDJdb, with one amino acid substitution allowed in CDR3.

Source: PBMCs from blood, taken on the day of vaccination. The origin of this receptor is a man over 45 who received an inactivated influenza vaccine. Donor details come from another sample of the same person, matched by shared clones. The sequence links TRBV6-1 to TRBJ2-7; no D gene can be assigned with confidence. The DNA sequence is given as TGTGCCAGCACCAAGGGTCAAAGTTTGACCTACGAGCAGTACTTC. Protein translation: CASTKGQSLTYEQYF.